The rows below give T cell receptor beta chains drawn from one sample of a study of blood T cell repertoires in COVID-19. Profiled with immunoSEQ multiplex PCR; TCRdb holds only in-frame clones, not every one. Among a few hundred thousand clones listed, 88% were seen once. Sequencing was carried out using PBMCs or T cells enriched from blood (not recorded which). Receptor source: a woman aged 50 to 60 with acute COVID-19. Both conserved end residues are part of each CDR3. The D gene is left open where the match is weak. The size of a clone is reported for some rows only, either as once, few or many, or as a class for expanded clones.

D,size,J,V,CDR3,DNA
TRBD1,NA,TRBJ2-7,TRBV7-2,CASSLAGQESYEQYF,TGTGCCAGCAGCTTAGCGGGACAGGAGTCCTACGAGCAGTACTTC
NA,NA,TRBJ1-5,TRBV27,CASSSLYPTLNQPQHF,TGTGCCAGCAGTTCCCTATATCCCACGCTTAATCAGCCCCAGCATTTT
NA,NA,TRBJ1-2,TRBV7-2,CASHNRQVYGYTF,TGTGCCAGCCATAACAGGCAGGTTTATGGCTACACCTTC
TRBD2,NA,TRBJ2-1,TRBV28,CASNPGLSRYEQFF,TGTGCCAGCAACCCGGGACTATCTCGCTATGAGCAGTTCTTC
NA,NA,TRBJ2-2,TRBV5-1,CASSPLSRANTGELFF,TGCGCCAGCAGCCCCCTGAGTCGGGCGAACACCGGGGAGCTGTTTTTT
TRBD1,NA,TRBJ2-3,TRBV19,CASRGTGTNTDTQYF,TGTGCCAGTAGGGGGACAGGTACAAACACAGATACGCAGTATTTT
TRBD2,NA,TRBJ2-1,TRBV2,CASRAGVYNEQFF,TGTGCCAGCAGAGCGGGGGTATACAATGAGCAGTTCTTC
TRBD1,NA,TRBJ1-1,TRBV7-2,CASSLAGTGISEAFF,TGTGCCAGCAGCTTGGCCGGGACAGGGATTTCTGAAGCTTTCTTT
NA,NA,TRBJ2-7,TRBV9,CASSRQDSYEQYF,TGTGCCAGCAGCCGACAGGACTCCTACGAGCAGTACTTC
TRBD1,NA,TRBJ1-3,TRBV4-2,CASSPGTGHADSIYF,TGTGCCAGCAGCCCCGGGACAGGGCACGCGGACTCCATATATTTT
NA,NA,TRBJ2-1,TRBV18,CASSPPSYNEQFF,TGTGCCAGCTCACCACCTAGTTACAATGAGCAGTTCTTC
NA,NA,TRBJ2-2,TRBV11-1,CASSSHTGQYTGELFF,TGTGCCAGCAGCTCGCATACCGGACAGTACACCGGGGAGCTGTTTTTT
TRBD1,NA,TRBJ1-2,TRBV5-1,CASSPGQGPYGYTF,TGCGCCAGCAGCCCGGGACAGGGGCCCTATGGCTACACCTTC
NA,NA,TRBJ2-5,TRBV5-1,CASSPGVLQETQYF,TGCGCCAGCAGCCCCGGAGTCCTCCAAGAGACCCAGTACTTC
TRBD1,few,TRBJ1-2,TRBV5-1,CASSLGQPYGYTF,TGCGCCAGCAGCCTGGGACAGCCCTATGGCTACACCTTC
NA,NA,TRBJ2-5,TRBV6-2/TRBV6-3,CASSYLSHPGAETQYF,TGTGCCAGCAGTTACCTAAGCCACCCGGGAGCGGAGACCCAGTACTTC
NA,NA,TRBJ2-3,TRBV5-5,CASSSRTGTDTQYF,TGTGCCAGCAGCTCCCGGACTGGGACAGATACGCAGTATTTT
NA,NA,TRBJ1-1,TRBV7-9,CASSPAGAQNTEAFF,TGTGCCAGCAGCCCCGCAGGGGCGCAAAACACTGAAGCTTTCTTT
NA,NA,TRBJ2-7,TRBV28,CASRSRGQTEQYF,TGTGCCAGCAGGTCCCGAGGACAAACCGAGCAGTACTTC
TRBD2,NA,TRBJ2-3,TRBV2,CASSETTSGRANKNTQYF,TGTGCCAGCAGTGAGACGACTAGCGGGAGGGCAAACAAAAATACGCAGTATTTT
TRBD2,NA,TRBJ2-7,TRBV18,CASSPGLAGVGEQYF,TGTGCCAGCTCACCAGGACTAGCGGGAGTGGGCGAGCAGTACTTC
NA,once,TRBJ1-5,TRBV28,CASSLESGGNQPQHF,TGTGCCAGCAGTTTAGAGTCAGGTGGCAATCAGCCCCAGCATTTT
TRBD2,NA,TRBJ2-1,TRBV6-5,CASSYTLAGGGNEQFF,TGTGCCAGCAGTTACACACTAGCGGGAGGTGGTAATGAGCAGTTCTTC
NA,NA,TRBJ1-1,TRBV28,CASTSGGWYTEAFF,TGTGCCAGCACTTCTGGGGGCTGGTACACTGAAGCTTTCTTT
NA,NA,TRBJ2-3,TRBV7-7,CASSSAGGRTSTDTQYF,TGTGCCAGCAGCTCCGCCGGAGGGCGGACTAGCACAGATACGCAGTATTTT
TRBD1,few,TRBJ2-7,TRBV5-1,CASSLAVMNRGLSGQYF,TGCGCCAGCAGCTTGGCCGTCATGAACAGGGGCCTGTCGGGGCAGTACTTC
NA,NA,TRBJ1-1,TRBV6-5,CASSRTDPREAFF,TGTGCCAGCAGTCGGACAGATCCCCGTGAAGCTTTCTTT
NA,NA,TRBJ2-3,TRBV19,CASSIPGRLGTDTQYF,TGTGCCAGTAGTATCCCCGGGAGATTGGGCACAGATACGCAGTATTTT
NA,NA,TRBJ1-2,TRBV21-1,CASSSGTGDNPNYGYTF,TGTGCCAGCAGCTCAGGGACAGGCGACAACCCTAACTATGGCTACACCTTC
NA,few,TRBJ1-5,TRBV28,CASSLSPGRGQPQHF,TGTGCCAGCAGTTTATCGCCAGGGAGGGGTCAGCCCCAGCATTTT
TRBD1,NA,TRBJ1-2,TRBV7-2,CASSLGQPYGYTF,TGTGCCAGCAGCTTGGGACAGCCCTATGGCTACACCTTC
NA,NA,TRBJ2-3,TRBV6-2/TRBV6-3,CASSYIGRGDTQYF,TGTGCCAGCAGTTACATCGGTCGGGGGGATACGCAGTATTTT
TRBD1,NA,TRBJ2-1,TRBV7-9,CASSPWGQGANEQFF,TGTGCCAGCAGCCCTTGGGGACAGGGGGCCAATGAGCAGTTCTTC
NA,NA,TRBJ1-3,TRBV5-1,CASSRETGGGNTIYF,TGCGCCAGCAGCCGCGAGACAGGCGGTGGAAACACCATATATTTT
NA,NA,TRBJ2-7,TRBV21-1,CASSKSSTSSGSSYEQYF,TGTGCCAGCAGCAAATCATCAACCTCTAGCGGGAGCTCCTACGAGCAGTACTTC